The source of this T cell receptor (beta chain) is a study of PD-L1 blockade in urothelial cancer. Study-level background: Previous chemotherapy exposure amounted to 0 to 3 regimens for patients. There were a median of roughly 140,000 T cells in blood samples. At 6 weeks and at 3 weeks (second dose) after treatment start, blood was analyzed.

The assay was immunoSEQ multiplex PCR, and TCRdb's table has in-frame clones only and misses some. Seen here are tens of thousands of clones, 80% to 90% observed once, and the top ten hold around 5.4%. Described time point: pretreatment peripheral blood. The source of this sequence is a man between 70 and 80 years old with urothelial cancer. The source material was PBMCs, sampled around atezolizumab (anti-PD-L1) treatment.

CDR3 region: CASSFVSSGSADTQYF. CDR3 coding DNA: TGTGCCAGCAGCTTCGTGTCTAGCGGGAGCGCAGATACGCAGTATTTT. The rearrangement joins TRBV11-1 to TRBJ2-3; 10 bases are a match to TRBD2. CDR1 SGHAT and CDR2 FQDESV come from the germline V gene (reference sequence). The V and J ends lost 3 bases and 4 bases, in that order; junction bases with no gene match: 7. CDR3 length: 16 residues.